This T cell receptor beta chain was profiled in a study of cytomegalovirus exposure and HLA in healthy donors (dated by TCRdb to the late 2010s). Regarding the complete study: A later analysis indicated that the 100 to 150 validation repertoires were generated on the platform also employed for the 700 or so repertoires of the first cohort. The study aimed to test whether cataloging public T cell receptors could reveal signatures of past pathogen exposure. Besides the first cohort of roughly 660 subjects, a separate validation cohort made up of 95 to 150 different subjects was used. To predict cytomegalovirus infection status, the study combined high-throughput TCR immunosequencing, statistical association of individual TCRs with disease status, and machine learning. General study outcomes and caveats: The authors suggested that the approach could potentially be generalized to other disease states and immunological phenotypes. Most TCR sequences were observed very rarely across donors, whereas some public TCRs were present in many individuals. The classifier was reported to diagnose cytomegalovirus status with high specificity and sensitivity in both the original cohort and the validation cohort. Three of the identified cytomegalovirus-associated TCR beta chains were confirmed in vitro to be specific for cytomegalovirus antigens. All 120 or so repertoires were used to score co-occurrence in the validation cohort in a later analysis, because that analysis had no HLA typing for the cohort. The study listed 150 to 200 TCR beta chains as associated with cytomegalovirus. Of the cluster scores, 85% to 95% were above 0 in a later analysis, which found that TCRs clustered in the first cohort also tended to co-occur in the 130 or so validation repertoires.

V drops 5 bases and J drops 3 bases, leaving 7 bases in between. The CDR3 runs 13 amino acids, cysteine and phenylalanine included. Of the read, only the CDR3 DNA is kept; its 39 bases are in frame from base 1. As encoded in the germline V gene (reference sequence), CDR1 is SEHNR while CDR2 is FQNEAQ. The donors were included in the validation cohort of roughly 130 subjects, a group kept apart from the roughly 680-subject first cohort. Note on this clone: The specificity of this receptor is unknown. No base-level quality is on record; no much larger clone is a single base apart.

Library construction relied on the immunoSEQ multiplex PCR assay. In the paper's pipeline: A statistical classification framework was built for diagnosing cytomegalovirus status from the catalog of TCR beta chain sequences. The clones in this table, taken by TCRdb from immuneACCESS, are in-frame only. Not every clone is retained; where verified, under half of the shortfall comes from an unresolved V gene, and the cause of the rest is unknown. V, J and clone size were drawn from that table, and D and trimming were deduced from the DNA. Recorded for this sample are roughly 260,000 clones; 90% of them occurred a single time. The ten largest clones take up 0.37% of the sample.

This receptor was identified in a woman between 18 and 29 years old in good health and CMV-seronegative. This receptor chain uses TRBV7-9 and TRBJ2-2, with the D gene call left open. Sequencing was done on a sample of PBMCs. The sequence in DNA is TGTGCCAGCAGCCCCACATACACCGGGGAGCTGTTTTTT. The resulting protein is CASSPTYTGELFF.